A selection of T cell receptor beta chains follows, all from one sample in a study of CD8+ T cells in alopecia areata. Here immunoSEQ multiplex PCR was the method, and the copy in TCRdb shows in-frame clones only, minus some. Altogether roughly 120,000 clones are present, 45% to 65% being singletons, with the ten largest covering roughly 3.5%. Sequenced material: CD4+ T cells sorted from blood, taken at week 24, from a patient treated with tofacitinib. Every receptor here comes from a human donor with alopecia areata. Each CDR3 is given with its conserved first and last residue. Fields, in order: J gene, V gene, clone size, D gene, CDR3 DNA, CDR3 protein. D genes are given only for firm matches. Part of the rows lack a size; the others show once, few, many or a class for expanded clones.

TRBJ2-1 | TRBV6-5 | . | . | TGTGCCAGCAGAGGGAGGACGGATGAGCAGTTCTTC | CASRGRTDEQFF
TRBJ2-7 | TRBV7-9 | few | TRBD1 | TGTGCCAGCAGCCTGGCCGGGACAGGGGGCTCCTACGAGCAGTACTTC | CASSLAGTGGSYEQYF
TRBJ2-5 | TRBV29-1 | few | . | TGCAGCGTTGACAGGGGAGTGGAGACCCAGTACTTC | CSVDRGVETQYF
TRBJ1-2 | TRBV5-6 | . | . | TGTGCCAGCAGCGCCGACAGCTATGGCTACACCTTC | CASSADSYGYTF
TRBJ2-1 | TRBV28 | few | . | TGTGCCAGCAGTGTCACCGGGAACTACAATGAGCAGTTCTTC | CASSVTGNYNEQFF
TRBJ1-6 | TRBV7-9 | . | TRBD1 | TGTGCCAGCACAGACGACCAGGGGGCAGATTCACCCCTCCACTTT | CASTDDQGADSPLHF
TRBJ2-5 | TRBV6-5 | . | TRBD2 | TGTGCCAGCCGATGGGAGGGAGCCCAAGAGACCCAGTACTTC | CASRWEGAQETQYF
TRBJ2-7 | TRBV23-1 | . | . | TGCGCCAGCAGTCAATCGGACTGGGGGGTCGAGCAGTACTTC | CASSQSDWGVEQYF
TRBJ1-2 | TRBV30 | . | . | TGTGCCTGGGCCATGGGGGATGGCTACACCTTC | CAWAMGDGYTF
TRBJ2-3 | TRBV30 | . | TRBD2 | TGTGCCTGGAGCGGGGGGTCCCGGGGCACAGATACGCAGTATTTT | CAWSGGSRGTDTQYF
TRBJ2-1 | TRBV7-2 | . | . | TGTGCCAGCATAGGGGGAAGCTCCTACAATGAGCAGTTCTTC | CASIGGSSYNEQFF
TRBJ2-3 | TRBV5-4 | . | TRBD1 | TGTGCCAGCAGCTGGAAGGGACAGGGCAGCACAGATACGCAGTATTTT | CASSWKGQGSTDTQYF
TRBJ2-3 | TRBV4-3 | . | . | TGCGCCAGCAGCCTTTCAGGGGCAGATACGCAGTATTTT | CASSLSGADTQYF
TRBJ2-3 | TRBV6-6 | . | . | TGTGCCAGCAGCAAGGCAGGCACAGATACGCAGTATTTT | CASSKAGTDTQYF